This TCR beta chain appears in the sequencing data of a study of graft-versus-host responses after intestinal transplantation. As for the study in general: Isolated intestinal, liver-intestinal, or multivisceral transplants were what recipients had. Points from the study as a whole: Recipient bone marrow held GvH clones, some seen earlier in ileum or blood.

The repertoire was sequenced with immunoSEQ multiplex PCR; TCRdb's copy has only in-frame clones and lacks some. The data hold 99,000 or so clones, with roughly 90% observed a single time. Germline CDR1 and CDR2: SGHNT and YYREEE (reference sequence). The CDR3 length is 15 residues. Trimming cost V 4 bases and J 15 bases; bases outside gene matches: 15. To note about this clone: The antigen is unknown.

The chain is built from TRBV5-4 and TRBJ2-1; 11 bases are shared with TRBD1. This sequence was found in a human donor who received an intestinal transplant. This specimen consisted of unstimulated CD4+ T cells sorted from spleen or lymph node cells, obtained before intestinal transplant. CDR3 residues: CASSHPDRGLGGWFF. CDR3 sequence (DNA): TGTGCCAGCAGCCACCCGGACAGGGGGCTCGGGGGTTGGTTCTTC.